Listed here are 25 T cell receptor beta chains from one sample, sequenced in a study of blood T cells in healthy people across ages. Primers used in a second PCR of about 6 to 11 cycles were a sample-barcoded 5' primer and a J-beta primer mix. TCRdb fed the 5' RACE reads into MiXCR, producing one record per CDR3 protein. This sample yields about 780,000 distinct CDR3 sequences, of which 20% to 30% are seen a single time; less than 3.5% belongs to the top ten. This sample was shared with a second study, whose subject was T cells of mothers and their children.

The sample comprised blood. The receptors here all came from a boy between 10 and 17 years old in good health.

This clonotype has a handful of counts. J is TRBJ1-2 and V is TRBV3-1; D possibly corresponds to TRBD1 (6 bases). Between the trimmed V and J ends, which lost 4 bases and 8 bases, there was a span of 14 bases. CDR1 and CDR2 (germline): LGHDT, YNNKEL (reference sequence). The CDR3 has 13 amino acids. CDR3 residues: CASSRGGDTGYTF. The CDR3 bases are TGTGCCAGCAGCCGAGGGGGGGACACCGGCTACACCTTC.

The CDR3 coding sequence is TGTGCCAGCAGCCCACCTGCCGGGAGTTGGAAGTTCTTC. This translates into CASSPPAGSWKFF. The chain links TRBV7-2 to TRBJ2-1, with TRBD2 as a possible D gene (6 bases). The CDR3 has 13 amino acids. The V end was cut by 5 bases, the J end by 14 bases, with 19 bases between. Germline lookup yields CDR1 SGHTA and CDR2 FQGNSA.

The chain couples TRBV10-3 to TRBJ2-1, with 8 nucleotides matching TRBD2. Germline V CDR1 and CDR2: ENHRY, SYGVKD. Trimming cost V 6 bases and J 6 bases; bases outside gene matches: 13. The CDR3 length is 16 residues. The CDR3 DNA is TGTGCCATCAGGGCCCCCTGGGCGGGGGGCCCCAATGAGCAGTTCTTC. It is translated as CAIRAPWAGGPNEQFF.

On this clonotype: A much larger clone lies one base from this, so it may be a read error. The V gene is TRBV29-1, the J gene TRBJ2-2; 10 bases are shared with TRBD1. The CDR3 runs 14 residues. CDR1 and CDR2 from the germline V gene are SQVTM and ANQGSEA. CDR3 in DNA: TGCAGCGTTCGTCCCGGGACAGGGGCCGGGGAGCCGTTTTTT. It encodes CSVRPGTGAGEPFF.

The gene calls are TRBV20-1 and TRBJ2-5; tentatively, D is TRBD2 (5 bases). The last part of the DNA fits TRBJ2-1 better; the J call may be wrong. CDR3 size: 13 residues. Germline V lookup: CDR1 DFQATT, CDR2 SNEGSKA (reference sequence). The CDR3 nucleotides are TGCAGTGCTTATTGGACTCCGCCCAATGAGCAGTTCTTC. This translates into CSAYWTPPNEQFF.

A few counts support this clonotype. The chain combines TRBV7-8 with TRBJ1-2; maybe TRBD1 (5 bases). The CDR3 consists of 14 residues. In germline, CDR1 is SGHVS, CDR2 FQNEAQ. V lost 5 bases and J 4 bases, leaving 14 bases between the germline ends. In DNA, the CDR3 is TGTGCCAGCAGCAAGACAGCTTTCCTCTATGGCTACACCTTC. Translated, it gives CASSKTAFLYGYTF.

The chain employs TRBV18 and TRBJ1-1; 9 bases agree with TRBD1. The CDR3 totals 15 residues. The V gene's germline CDR1 is KGHSH and CDR2 LQKENI. Trimming removed 2 bases from V and 4 bases from J; junction bases left unmatched: 5. The CDR3 loop reads CASSPRTGVGTEAFF. The DNA for the CDR3 is TGTGCCAGCTCACCAAGGACAGGGGTGGGCACTGAAGCTTTCTTT.

V gene TRBV28 combines with J gene TRBJ2-1; D is undetermined. The germline gives CDR1 MDHEN, CDR2 SYDVKM. This CDR3 region has 13 residues. Trimming took 7 bases from V and 7 from J, leaving 14 bases between them. This CDR3 reads CASTGPWLNEQFF. The CDR3 DNA reads as TGTGCCAGCACCGGTCCCTGGCTTAATGAGCAGTTCTTC.

The chain has TRBV7-9 and TRBJ1-1; D unresolved. Trimming removed 6 bases from V and 1 base from J, with 18 bases in between. The CDR3 totals 16 residues. Germline values: CDR1 SEHNR, CDR2 FQNEAQ (reference sequence). The CDR3 sequence is CASRPARARRNTEAFF. The CDR3 nucleotides read TGTGCCAGCAGGCCCGCCCGGGCCAGGAGGAACACTGAAGCTTTCTTT.

This clonotype was seen a handful of times. J is TRBJ1-4 and V is TRBV7-9; D gene unclear. The CDR3 extends over 12 amino acids. With 7 bases removed from V and 5 bases from J, the gap between germline ends came to 8 bases. Germline V CDR1 and CDR2: SEHNR, FQNEAQ (reference sequence). The CDR3 here is CASTPENEKLFF. The CDR3 region has the DNA TGTGCCAGCACTCCCGAGAATGAAAAACTGTTTTTT.

This clonotype was observed a few times. This chain joins TRBV7-2 and TRBJ2-5; a possible D gene is TRBD2 (7 bases). The DNA end is a closer match to TRBJ2-1, so the J assignment may be wrong. The CDR3 is made up of 17 amino acids. Germline V gene data show CDR1 as SGHTA and CDR2 as FQGNSA. For the CDR3, the DNA is TGTGCCAGCAGCTTAGATGGGGCGGGGGCTCCGGAGGATGAGCAGTTCTTC. Encoded protein: CASSLDGAGAPEDEQFF.

The chain combines TRBV11-1 with TRBJ2-5; 7 bases match TRBD2. The closer fit of TRBJ2-1 to the DNA end suggests the J call may be wrong. Germline-derived CDR1 and CDR2 are SGHAT and FQDESV (reference sequence). The CDR3 runs 15 residues. The CDR3 protein is CASSFSGALDNEQFF. The CDR3 DNA is TGTGCCAGCAGCTTCAGCGGGGCCCTCGACAATGAGCAGTTCTTC.

The rearrangement uses TRBV12-3 or TRBV12-4 and TRBJ1-2; D is ambiguous. V lost 5 bases and J lost 7, with 20 bases in between. The CDR3 has 15 residues. CDR3 nucleotide sequence: TGTGCCAGCAGTACTAGCGCGAGAGGACCAGGTGGCTACACCTTC. It translates to CASSTSARGPGGYTF.

V and J are TRBV20-1 and TRBJ2-7; D may be TRBD2 (5 bases). V lost 3 bases to trimming and J lost 3 bases, with 12 bases between them. Germline V gives CDR1 DFQATT, CDR2 SNEGSKA (reference sequence). The CDR3 is 13 residues long. The CDR3 nucleotides are TGCAGTGCTAGCCAGCCGGGGAGCTACGAGCAGTACTTC. It translates to CSASQPGSYEQYF.

This clonotype has more than one count but fewer than ten. The CDR3 reads CASSPIRTGTDTQYF. As DNA, the CDR3 is TGTGCCAGCTCACCAATCCGGACAGGGACAGATACGCAGTATTTT. This rearrangement joins TRBV18 to TRBJ2-3; 8 bases map to TRBD1. Trimming at V came to 2 bases and at J to 3 bases, leaving 4 bases not matched to a gene. This CDR3 has 15 residues. Germline V gene lookup returns CDR1 KGHSH and CDR2 LQKENI. Drawing the rest from reference TRBV18 and TRBJ2-3, the complete variable domain is NAGVMQNPRHLVRRRGQEARLRCSPMKGHSHVYWYRQLPEEGLKFMVYLQKENIIDESGMPKERFSAEFPKEGPSILRIQQVVRGDSAAYFCASSPIRTGTDTQYFGPGTRLTVL.

This clonotype came up a few times. V is TRBV12-3 or TRBV12-4 and J is TRBJ2-1; D is unclear. The CDR3 runs to 14 residues. V was cut by 7 bases and J by 2 bases, with 12 bases left in between. Here the CDR3 DNA reads TGTGCCAGCACTTATGGAGATCCCTACAATGAGCAGTTCTTC. Translating it yields CASTYGDPYNEQFF.

The chain couples TRBV12-3 or TRBV12-4 to TRBJ2-1; 10 bases agree with TRBD1. With V trimmed by 7 bases and J by 2 bases, 14 bases remained unmatched. The CDR3 has 18 amino acids. This CDR3 is CASNPGQGILSTYNEQFF. The CDR3 DNA is TGTGCCAGCAACCCGGGACAGGGGATTTTGTCTACCTACAATGAGCAGTTCTTC.

A few counts support this clonotype. CDR3 sequence (DNA): TGTGCCAGCAGCCCGACAGGGGTGTTTGAGACCCAGTACTTC. It translates to CASSPTGVFETQYF. The V gene is TRBV12-3 or TRBV12-4, the J gene TRBJ2-5; 8 bases agree with TRBD1. Trimming at V came to 6 bases and at J to 5 bases, leaving 8 bases not matched to a gene. This CDR3 spans 14 amino acids.

This rearrangement joins TRBV6-4 to TRBJ1-2; D may be TRBD1 (5 bases). The CDR3 is 15 amino acids. Germline CDR1 and CDR2: MRHNA and SNTAGT. The V end was cut by 3 bases, the J end by 0 bases, with 11 bases between. The CDR3 reads CASSEEGTSNYGYTF. The CDR3 bases are TGTGCCAGCAGTGAAGAGGGGACCTCTAACTATGGCTACACCTTC.

Note on this clonotype: The junction and the germline gene differ at one end; a read error may be behind it. The V call is TRBV9, the J call TRBJ2-5, with D perhaps TRBD1 or TRBD2 (6 bases each). Germline CDR1 SGDLS, CDR2 YYNGEE. The CDR3 runs to 14 residues. CDR3 nucleotide sequence: TGTGCCAGCAGCGTGGGGGGCAGGAACTACGAGCAGTGCTTC. Translating gives CASSVGGRNYEQCF.

This clonotype was counted a few times. CDR3 sequence reads: CTAESQETQYF. As DNA, the CDR3 is TGCACCGCGGAGTCCCAAGAGACCCAGTACTTC. The J gene is TRBJ2-5, the V gene TRBV20-1; D is unresolved. Germline lookup yields CDR1 DFQATT and CDR2 SNEGSKA (reference sequence). The CDR3 consists of 11 residues.

In this sample, this clonotype turned up a few times. The rearrangement joins TRBV19 to TRBJ2-5; D may match TRBD1 or TRBD2 (5 bases each). Judging by the DNA end, TRBJ2-7 fits better; the J call may be wrong. The germline gives CDR1 LNHDA, CDR2 SQIVND (reference sequence). This CDR3 contains 13 residues. In DNA, the CDR3 is TGTGCCAGTATGGGGACGCGCGACTACGAGCAGTACTTC. Translated: CASMGTRDYEQYF.

This clonotype was observed a handful of times. The gene calls are TRBV12-3 or TRBV12-4 and TRBJ1-5; D is undetermined. The length of the CDR3 is 14 residues. V lost 4 bases, J lost 4 bases, and 11 bases lay in between. CDR3 coding DNA: TGTGCCAGCAGTTCAGTAACCGCTAATCAGCCCCAGCATTTT. It is translated as CASSSVTANQPQHF.

This clonotype has a handful of counts. The genes are TRBV6-5 and TRBJ1-1; D is unresolved. The CDR3 has 13 amino acids. CDR1 MNHEY and CDR2 SVGAGI come from the germline V gene. V was shortened by 6 bases and J by 1 base, with 9 bases between the two germline ends. In DNA, the CDR3 is TGTGCCAGCAGCCGCAGTTCGAACACTGAAGCTTTCTTT. Translating gives CASSRSSNTEAFF.

The chain employs TRBV28 and TRBJ1-5; D is perhaps TRBD1 (6 bases). With 6 bases removed from V and 10 bases from J, the gap between germline ends came to 16 bases. Germline CDR1 MDHEN, CDR2 SYDVKM. CDR3 length equals 13 residues. For the CDR3, the DNA is TGTGCCAGCAGCCCACAGGGTTCTATTCCCCAGCATTTT. It specifies CASSPQGSIPQHF. The whole variable domain, remainder taken from reference TRBV28 and TRBJ1-5, is DVKVTQSSRYLVKRTGEKVFLECVQDMDHENMFWYRQDPGLGLRLIYFSYDVKMKEKGDIPEGYSVSREKKERFSLILESASTNQTSMYLCASSPQGSIPQHFGDGTRLSIL.